The source of this TCR beta chain is a study of identical twins. Points from the study as a whole: Excess twin sharing in beta out-of-frame sequences was weaker. Models came in too low on out-of-frame TCR alpha sharing in monozygotic twins. Insertions ran lower in abundant cord blood beta clonotypes, though not in memory repertoires.

Template switching created a universal primer site, and the cDNA included unique molecular identifiers. Using its own MiXCR run on the 5' RACE reads, TCRdb lists one record per CDR3 protein. The sample consists of 640,000 or so distinct CDR3 sequences, less than 7% of them appearing once. The CDR3 length is 13 residues. Between the trimmed V and J ends, which lost 2 bases and 0 bases, there was a span of 7 bases. Germline V CDR1 and CDR2: SQVTM, ANQGSEA. This clonotype was recorded many times. Its antigen is unknown. The clonotype comes from a man aged 18-30 years in good health. The sequenced material came from naive T cells sorted from blood. The rearrangement joins TRBV29-1 to TRBJ1-1; D uncertain. CDR3 sequence (DNA): TGCAGCGTTGAAAAACAGTTGAACACTGAAGCTTTCTTT. Translation gives CSVEKQLNTEAFF.